The present T cell receptor (beta chain) was sequenced within a study of post-analysis software for immune sequencing data. The overall study: Relapsing-remitting, secondary progressive and progressive-relapsing multiple sclerosis courses were included.

A remark on this clonotype: Its antigen is undetermined.

Study-wide results and caveats: Samples made in the same batch grouped tightly together by F measure. There was significantly lower normalized Chao1 diversity in multiple sclerosis patients than in controls. With TRBV5-6, TRBV5-1 and TRBV20-1 included, 4 to 6 TRBV segments were more frequent in patients than in controls.

The CDR3 runs 15 residues. V lost 0 bases and J 0 bases, leaving 8 bases between the germline ends. Germline V CDR1 and CDR2: MGHRA, YSYEKL. Sequencing libraries made from TCR beta cDNA carried unique molecular identifiers. It was from roughly 1 to 10 million T cells that approximately 500,000 cDNA molecules came. TCRdb redid the calling of the PCR reads with MiXCR, one entry per CDR3 protein. The table includes about 820,000 distinct CDR3 sequences, roughly half detected once. This TCR derives from a girl between 10 and 17 years old with multiple sclerosis. Material: blood. The chain is built from TRBV4-1 and TRBJ2-5; D not resolved. The CDR3: CASSQEGPYQETQYF. CDR3 coding DNA: TGCGCCAGCAGCCAAGAAGGACCATACCAAGAGACCCAGTACTTC.